The 3 T cell receptor beta chains in this list originate from one sample, sequenced in a study of blood T cell repertoires in COVID-19. Some clones are missing from TCRdb's copy, which holds only in-frame ones; the method was immunoSEQ multiplex PCR. The sample lists about 200,000 clones, around 85% occurring once. Sequenced sample: peripheral blood. All receptors come from a woman in her seventies with acute or convalescent COVID-19.

This clone was recorded only once. The chain recombines TRBV5-1 with TRBJ2-2, with D perhaps matching TRBD2 (7 bases). This CDR3 has 15 residues. V was trimmed by 3 bases and J by 3 bases, leaving 12 bases between them. Germline V gene lookup returns CDR1 SGHRS and CDR2 YFSETQ. CDR3 region: CASSWGGADTGELFF. The CDR3 nucleotides read TGCGCCAGCAGCTGGGGGGGCGCGGACACCGGGGAGCTGTTTTTT.

The V call is TRBV6-5, the J call TRBJ2-2; possibly TRBD1 for D (6 bases). CDR1 and CDR2 (germline): MNHEY, SVGAGI. CDR3 length equals 12 residues. Trimming stripped 6 bases from V and 6 bases from J, with 8 bases between. This CDR3 is CASRQGPGELFF. The CDR3 DNA reads TGTGCCAGCAGACAGGGACCCGGGGAGCTGTTTTTT.

The CDR3 spells CASSSGQGNEQFF. CDR3 sequence (DNA): TGTGCCAGTAGTTCCGGACAGGGTAATGAGCAGTTCTTC. V and J are TRBV19 and TRBJ2-1; 8 bases fit TRBD1. This CDR3 has 13 residues. Germline values: CDR1 LNHDA, CDR2 SQIVND (reference sequence). J was trimmed by 7 bases and V by 5 bases; bases with no gene match: 4.